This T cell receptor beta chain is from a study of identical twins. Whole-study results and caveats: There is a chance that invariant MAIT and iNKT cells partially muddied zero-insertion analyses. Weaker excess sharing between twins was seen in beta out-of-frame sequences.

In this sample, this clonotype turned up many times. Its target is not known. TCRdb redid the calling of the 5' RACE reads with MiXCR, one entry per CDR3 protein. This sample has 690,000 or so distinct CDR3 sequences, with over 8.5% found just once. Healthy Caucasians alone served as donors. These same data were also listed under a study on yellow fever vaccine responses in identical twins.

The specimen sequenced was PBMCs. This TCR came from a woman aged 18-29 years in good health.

CDR3 loop: CASSQDRRGSGYTF. The CDR3 coding sequence is TGTGCCAGCAGCCAAGATAGGCGGGGCTCTGGCTACACCTTC. The rearrangement joins TRBV3-1 to TRBJ1-2, with D tentatively TRBD1 (5 bases). This CDR3 spans 14 amino acids. CDR1 LGHDT and CDR2 YNNKEL come from the germline V gene (reference sequence). V was pared by 0 bases and J by 7 bases, with 12 bases between.